This paragraph covers one T cell receptor beta chain sequence. What it binds is not known. Per the germline V gene, CDR1 is SGHTA and CDR2 is FQGNSA. The CDR3 covers 14 residues. V lost 1 base and J 3 bases, leaving 7 bases between the germline ends. The data belong to a study of T cell responses to AZD1222 COVID-19 vaccine. Overall study results and limits: Clonal diversity was possibly underestimated, and white British individuals and females predominated among donors.

Sequencing used immunoSEQ multiplex PCR; TCRdb keeps in-frame clones, though not all of them. The table lists over 150,000 clones, 85% to 90% of them singletons, with about 6.1% in the top ten. The TCR sequence derives from an adult in good health. Sequencing used peripheral blood, obtained on day 0 of AZD1222 vaccination. V is TRBV7-2 and J is TRBJ1-5; D unclear. The CDR3 is CASSLGPSNQPQHF. CDR3 nucleotide sequence: TGTGCCAGCAGCTTAGGTCCTTCCAATCAGCCCCAGCATTTT. The full variable domain, with the rest looked up from reference TRBV7-2 and TRBJ1-5, is GAGVSQSPSNKVTEKGKDVELRCDPISGHTALYWYRQSLGQGLEFLIYFQGNSAPDKSGLPSDRFSAERTGGSVSTLTIQRTQQEDSAVYLCASSLGPSNQPQHFGDGTRLSIL.